This TCR beta chain was sequenced in a study of cytomegalovirus exposure and HLA in healthy donors. Germline values: CDR1 SGHRS, CDR2 YFSETQ. V was pared by 1 base and J by 6 bases, with 8 bases of the junction left unmatched. This CDR3 region has 16 residues. The PCR made use of 60 Vbeta and 13 Jbeta primers. Assay: immunoSEQ multiplex PCR; the TCRdb copy retains only in-frame clones and omits some. The sample has about 170,000 clones, about 62% seen once. The source is a man aged 40-50 years in good health and CMV-seronegative. The chain carries TRBV5-1 and TRBJ2-2, with 8 nucleotides matching TRBD1. Sequencing used PBMCs. DNA of the CDR3: TGCGCCAGCAGCTTGCCCCCAGGGGGCCCGGCCGGGGAGCTGTTTTTT. It encodes CASSLPPGGPAGELFF.